The 21 T cell receptor beta chains presented below share a single source sample, sequenced in a study of T cell clonality in common variable immunodeficiency. Findings and limits, study-wide: In common variable immunodeficiency, TCR beta chains reportedly carried fewer deletions and N-nucleotide insertions.

Measured with immunoSEQ multiplex PCR; TCRdb has only the in-frame clones, and not every one. This sample carries tens of thousands of clones and no singletons, and 6% goes to the top ten. Their specific antigens are unknown. Input material: peripheral blood mononuclear cells. Source of these receptors: a human donor with common variable immunodeficiency.

As for this clone: The read comes to an end 3 residues before the CDR3 does, leaving the germline J gene to fill in the end. V is TRBV18 and J is TRBJ1-2; D might be TRBD1 (5 bases). V dropped 1 base and J dropped 2 bases, with 14 bases sitting between them. Germline V lookup: CDR1 KGHSH, CDR2 LQKENI. The CDR3 runs 16 residues. The sequenced part of the CDR3 DNA is TGTGCCAGCTCACCACTGGCGGACAAGCTAAACTATGGC. Translating gives CASSPLADKLNYG. The CDR3 in full is CASSPLADKLNYGYTF.

This clone has a count of ten or more. The read terminates 3 residues before the CDR3 end, so the remaining end is supplied by the germline J gene. The chain couples TRBV20-1 to TRBJ2-1, with 14 bases that match TRBD2. V dropped 5 bases and J dropped 9; count of bases not matched to a gene: 6. CDR1 is DFQATT and CDR2 is SNEGSKA in the germline V gene (reference sequence). The CDR3 extends over 14 amino acids. This chain's CDR3 is CSARLAGGPGEQFF. Partial CDR3 DNA: TGCAGTGCTCGACTAGCGGGAGGGCCGGGTGAG.

This clone has at least ten counts. The read ends 3 residues shy of where the CDR3 ends; the end is completed using the germline J gene. The rearrangement joins TRBV20-1 to TRBJ1-5, with 9 bases lining up with TRBD1. CDR3 length: 15 residues. V was pared by 6 bases and J by 3 bases, with 9 bases of the junction left unmatched. The germline CDR1 and CDR2 sequences are DFQATT and SNEGSKA (reference sequence). CDR3 DNA, as far as it was read: TGCAGTGCGAGTAGGACAGGGGAGGCCAATCAGCCC. Translated: CSASRTGEANQP. The full CDR3 is CSASRTGEANQPQHF.

The table lists this clone with a few counts. The read gets to within 3 residues of the CDR3 end, and the germline J gene fills in the rest. The chain has TRBV20-1 and TRBJ2-7; 10 bases are shared with TRBD2. V gave up 1 base and J gave up 4 bases; unmatched junction bases: 7. The CDR3 sequence is 15 residues long. Per the germline V gene, CDR1 is DFQATT and CDR2 is SNEGSKA (reference sequence). CDR3 region: CSARGASGGNYEQYF. The CDR3 bases that were read are TGCAGTGCTAGAGGGGCTAGCGGGGGAAATTACGAG.

This clone appeared a few times. The CDR3 end lies 3 residues beyond the end of the read and is filled in from the germline J gene. V gene TRBV19 combines with J gene TRBJ2-7; 12 nucleotides match TRBD1. The V gene's germline CDR1 is LNHDA and CDR2 SQIVND (reference sequence). J lost 5 bases, V lost 3 bases, and 2 bases had no gene match. This CDR3 is 14 amino acids long. CDR3 bases read: TGTGCCAGTAGTATCGGGACAGGGGGCCACGAG. It is translated as CASSIGTGGHE. The whole CDR3 is CASSIGTGGHEQYF.

Ten or more counts support this clone. Read sequence stops 3 residues before the CDR3 end, and the germline J gene provides the missing end. The chain combines TRBV5-1 with TRBJ1-2, with 9 bases fitting TRBD1. V dropped 7 bases and J dropped 0; count of bases not matched to a gene: 4. The germline V gene encodes CDR1 SGHRS and CDR2 YFSETQ. The CDR3 runs to 14 residues. Here the CDR3 reads CASATGGTNYGYTF. The part of the CDR3 DNA that was read is TGCGCCAGCGCGACAGGGGGGACTAACTATGGC.

This clone was observed a handful of times. With the read ending 3 residues before the CDR3 end, the germline J gene is used to fill in that end. The chain is built from TRBV7-6 and TRBJ2-7, with TRBD1 identical over 8 bases. V shed 5 bases, J shed 4 bases, and the junction held 4 bases outside the gene matches. Germline CDR1 reads SGHVS; CDR2 reads FNYEAQ. CDR3 size: 13 residues. The DNA read from the CDR3 is TGTGCCAGCAGCCCAAGGACAGGGTACGAG. Translating gives CASSPRTGYE. The whole CDR3 sequence is CASSPRTGYEQYF.

With respect to this clone: The observed sequence ends 3 residues before the CDR3 terminus, with the missing tail filled in from the germline J gene. This chain links TRBV2 with TRBJ1-5, with TRBD1 matching 7 bases. The junction had 7 bases not matched to a gene; V was cut back by 7 bases and J by 1 base. The V gene's germline CDR1 is SNHLY and CDR2 FYNNEI. CDR3 size: 15 residues. The part of the CDR3 DNA that was read is TGTGCCAGCAACGAACAGGGGATGAGCAATCAGCCC. Translating gives CASNEQGMSNQP. The full-length CDR3 reads as CASNEQGMSNQPQHF. Combining the CDR3 with reference TRBV2 and TRBJ1-5 gives the whole variable domain EPEVTQTPSHQVTQMGQEVILRCVPISNHLYFYWYRQILGQKVEFLVSFYNNEISEKSEIFDDQFSVERPDGSNFTLKIRSTKLEDSAMYFCASNEQGMSNQPQHFGDGTRLSIL.

The sample holds many counts of this clone. The read stops 3 residues short of the end of the CDR3; the missing end is completed from the germline J gene. The chain couples TRBV5-1 to TRBJ1-2; D gene ambiguous. V was cut by 0 bases and J by 2 bases, with 8 bases left in between. The CDR3 runs to 14 residues. CDR1 and CDR2 (germline): SGHRS, YFSETQ. This chain's CDR3 is CASSLDTSNYGYTF. The CDR3 bases that were read are TGCGCCAGCAGCTTGGACACCTCGAACTATGGC.

In the case of this clone: The CDR3 end lies 3 residues beyond the end of the read and is filled in from the germline J gene. This chain uses TRBV2 with TRBJ1-2; 9 bases agree with TRBD1. The germline CDR1 and CDR2 sequences are SNHLY and FYNNEI. The V gene end was trimmed by 5 bases and the J gene end by 4 bases; junction bases not matched to a gene: 5. CDR3 length: 14 residues. The CDR3 reads CASSPTTGGYGYTF. CDR3 DNA (partial): TGTGCCAGCAGTCCTACGACAGGGGGCTATGGC.

On this clone itself: The CDR3 end falls 3 residues outside the read, so it is completed with the germline J gene. The chain has TRBV7-9 and TRBJ1-2; D is perhaps TRBD1 (5 bases). Germline V gene lookup returns CDR1 SEHNR and CDR2 FQNEAQ (reference sequence). The CDR3 totals 15 residues. V gave up 0 bases and J gave up 4 bases, with 12 bases separating them. CDR3 protein: CASSLAGGGGYGYTF. The sequenced part of the CDR3 DNA is TGTGCCAGCAGCTTAGCCGGGGGAGGAGGCTATGGC.

In this sample, this clone turned up many times. The read is 3 residues too short to cover the CDR3 end, so that end is filled in from the germline J gene. This chain connects TRBV5-1 to TRBJ1-1; D unclear. The V gene lost 4 bases and the J gene lost 0 bases, with 10 bases spanning the gap. This CDR3 is 14 amino acids long. The germline V gene has CDR1 SGHRS and CDR2 YFSETQ. CDR3 DNA, as far as it was read: TGCGCCAGCAGCGCACAAGACATGAACACTGAA. Amino acid sequence: CASSAQDMNTE. The CDR3 reads in full as CASSAQDMNTEAFF.

CDR3 sequence: CASSILRDRGLGSPLHF. The CDR3 DNA, read in part, is TGTGCCAGTAGTATACTCCGGGACAGGGGGCTTGGGTCACCC. The rearrangement links TRBV19 to TRBJ1-6; the match to TRBD1 covers 12 bases. The sequence runs out 3 residues before the end of the CDR3; the remainder is reconstructed from the germline J gene. The CDR3 is 17 amino acids. CDR1 and CDR2 (germline): LNHDA, SQIVND (reference sequence). V dropped 2 bases and J dropped 10; count of bases not matched to a gene: 9.

This clone was seen ten or more times. The CDR3 goes on 3 residues after the read ends, and that part is filled in from the germline J gene. The chain employs TRBV18 and TRBJ1-1, with 7 bases fitting TRBD1. This CDR3 is built from 15 residues. V trimming: 3 bases; J trimming: 0 bases; junction bases outside the gene matches: 4. CDR1 is KGHSH, CDR2 LQKENI, per germline. This chain's CDR3 is CASSPDQGVNTEAFF. The CDR3 DNA, read in part, is TGTGCCAGCTCACCTGACCAGGGGGTGAACACTGAA.

As concerns this clone: With the read ending 3 residues before the CDR3 end, the germline J gene is used to fill in that end. The chain uses TRBV7-2 and TRBJ2-2, with 7 bases identical to TRBD1. CDR1 and CDR2 from the germline V gene are SGHTA and FQGNSA. The ends lost 3 bases at V and 4 bases at J; junction bases unmatched: 2. There are 14 residues in the CDR3. The covered CDR3 bases are TGTGCCAGCAGCTTCGCAGGGGGCACCGGGGAG. Its translation is CASSFAGGTGE. In full, the CDR3 reads CASSFAGGTGELFF.

For this clone: Sequencing ends 3 residues short of the CDR3 end; the germline J gene provides the rest. The V gene is TRBV6-2 or TRBV6-3, the J gene TRBJ1-2; possibly TRBD1 for D (6 bases). CDR1 is MNHEY and CDR2 is SVGEGT in the germline V gene. Trimming took off 6 bases at V and 7 bases at J, with 12 bases between the two ends. The CDR3 loop spans 12 amino acids. The CDR3 here is CASSAGVGGYTF. The part of the CDR3 DNA that was read is TGTGCCAGCAGCGCAGGGGTGGGTGGC.

About this clone: Read sequence stops 3 residues before the CDR3 end, and the germline J gene provides the missing end. V is TRBV2 and J is TRBJ2-7, with D maybe TRBD1 (6 bases). In germline, CDR1 is SNHLY, CDR2 FYNNEI. The CDR3 consists of 12 residues. Trimming removed 6 bases at V and 0 bases at J, with 6 bases between. Incomplete CDR3 DNA: TGTGCCAGCAGGGACAGCTCCTACGAG. This codes for CASRDSSYE. The whole CDR3 sequence reads CASRDSSYEQYF.

Notes on this clone: The read gets to within 3 residues of the CDR3 end, and the germline J gene fills in the rest. This rearrangement joins TRBV5-5 to TRBJ2-1, with TRBD1 matching over 11 bases. Trimming took 0 bases from V and 9 from J; bases not matched to a gene: 2. Germline CDR1 reads SGHKS; CDR2 reads YYEKEE (reference sequence). The CDR3 sequence is 14 residues long. The DNA read from the CDR3 is TGTGCCAGCAGCTTGGGGACAGGGGGCAGTGAG. Translation gives CASSLGTGGSE. The whole CDR3 region reads CASSLGTGGSEQFF.

As for this clone: The read ends 3 residues before the CDR3 terminus; that terminus is restored from the germline J gene. The chain employs TRBV18 and TRBJ2-1; 13 bases line up with TRBD2. The germline CDR1 and CDR2 sequences are KGHSH and LQKENI. The CDR3 runs to 20 residues. The J segment lost 1 base and the V segment lost 3 bases, leaving 12 bases of the junction unmatched. The sequenced CDR3 bases are TGTGCCAGCTCACCTCCCGGACTAGCGGGAGTAAGTAGGTCCTACAATGAG. The encoded protein is CASSPPGLAGVSRSYNE. The entire CDR3 protein reads CASSPPGLAGVSRSYNEQFF.

This clone was picked up many times. The read terminates 3 residues ahead of where the CDR3 ends, so the germline J gene completes it. The chain is built from TRBV19 and TRBJ2-7, with a tentative D call TRBD1 (7 bases). The V gene lost 6 bases and the J gene lost 2 bases, with 17 bases spanning the gap. From germline, CDR1 is LNHDA and CDR2 SQIVND (reference sequence). The CDR3 extends over 15 amino acids. This chain's CDR3 is CASRNRGGTAYEQYF. Incomplete CDR3 DNA: TGTGCCAGTAGAAATAGAGGGGGGACAGCCTACGAG.

This clone appeared many times. The CDR3 spells CASTSGTGNSGANVLTF. CDR3 DNA (partial): TGTGCCAGCACGTCCGGGACAGGGAACTCTGGGGCCAACGTC. The V and J genes are TRBV6-2 or TRBV6-3 and TRBJ2-6, with 9 bases that match TRBD1. The read gets to within 3 residues of the CDR3 end, and the germline J gene fills in the rest. Germline V CDR1 and CDR2: MNHEY, SVGEGT. Trimming took 7 bases from V and 0 from J; bases not matched to a gene: 7. The CDR3 extends over 17 amino acids.